The 32 T cell receptor beta chains given below trace back to one sample, sequenced in a study of blood T cell repertoires in COVID-19. Here immunoSEQ multiplex PCR was the method, and the copy in TCRdb shows in-frame clones only, minus some. The sample has 200,000 to 250,000 clones, over 75% seen once; the top ten hold roughly 5%. Source material: peripheral blood. Every receptor here comes from a human donor in a cohort sampled during active COVID-19.

The rearrangement joins TRBV7-2 to TRBJ2-1, with 10 bases matching TRBD2. The CDR3 has 15 residues. The V gene's germline CDR1 is SGHTA and CDR2 FQGNSA. Trimming cost V 5 bases and J 7 bases; bases outside gene matches: 8. CDR3 sequence: CASSPSGRVINEQFF. CDR3 DNA sequence: TGTGCCAGCAGCCCGAGCGGGAGGGTTATAAATGAGCAGTTCTTC. Full variable domain (rest looked up from reference TRBV7-2 and TRBJ2-1): GAGVSQSPSNKVTEKGKDVELRCDPISGHTALYWYRQSLGQGLEFLIYFQGNSAPDKSGLPSDRFSAERTGGSVSTLTIQRTQQEDSAVYLCASSPSGRVINEQFFGPGTRLTVL.

CDR3 in amino acids: CASSYPPWTSGTNEQFF. CDR3 DNA: TGTGCCAGCAGTTACCCACCGTGGACTAGCGGGACCAATGAGCAGTTCTTC. The chain joins TRBV6-2 or TRBV6-3 to TRBJ2-1; 12 bases fit TRBD2. The V gene end was trimmed by 2 bases and the J gene end by 6 bases; junction bases not matched to a gene: 8. The germline CDR1 and CDR2 sequences are MNHEY and SVGEGT. The CDR3 has 17 amino acids.

The V call is TRBV6-6, the J call TRBJ2-5; 11 positions agree with TRBD2. Germline lookup yields CDR1 MNHNY and CDR2 SVGAGI (reference sequence). V lost 0 bases, J lost 2 bases, and 2 bases stayed unmatched. The CDR3 length is 16 residues. CDR3 coding DNA: TGTGCCAGCAGTTACTCTAGCGGGAGGGGTCAAGAGACCCAGTACTTC. Amino acids: CASSYSSGRGQETQYF.

This clone was seen only once. This rearrangement joins TRBV10-3 to TRBJ1-1; a weak D match, TRBD1 (6 bases). Germline CDR1 reads ENHRY; CDR2 reads SYGVKD. Between the trimmed V and J ends, which lost 5 bases and 1 base, there was a span of 17 bases. This CDR3 has 16 amino acids. CDR3 bases: TGTGCCATCAGTAGAGAATGGGGGGGCCAGAACACTGAAGCTTTCTTT. Protein: CAISREWGGQNTEAFF.

On this clone: Other DNA sequences of this sample code for an identical CDR3. V usage is TRBV28 and J usage is TRBJ2-7; 7 bases agree with TRBD2. Losses at the gene ends were 5 bases for V and 3 bases for J; bases not matched to a gene: 4. Per the germline V gene, CDR1 is MDHEN and CDR2 is SYDVKM. The CDR3 sequence is 13 residues long. The CDR3 spells CASSVGGVYEQYF. The CDR3 nucleotides are TGTGCCAGCAGTGTGGGAGGGGTCTACGAGCAGTACTTC.

The chain couples TRBV7-9 to TRBJ1-2, with 9 bases identical to TRBD1. With 2 bases clipped from V and 5 bases from J, the junction kept 6 bases outside the gene matches. There are 15 residues in the CDR3. Per the germline V gene, CDR1 is SEHNR and CDR2 is FQNEAQ (reference sequence). DNA for the CDR3: TGTGCCAGCAGCTTACGGGACAGGGTGGGATATGGCTACACCTTC. This sequence encodes CASSLRDRVGYGYTF.

The CDR3 here is CASSEYVGWGEYF. The CDR3 region has the DNA TGTGCCAGCAGTGAATACGTCGGGTGGGGGGAGTACTTC. This chain uses TRBV25-1 with TRBJ2-7; possibly TRBD2 for D (6 bases). V lost 0 bases to trimming and J lost 11 bases, with 14 bases between them. The CDR3 spans 13 residues. Per the germline V gene, CDR1 is MGHDK and CDR2 is SYGVNS.

The chain links TRBV27 to TRBJ2-5; tentatively, D is TRBD2 (7 bases). CDR1 and CDR2 from the germline V gene are MNHEY and SMNVEV (reference sequence). This CDR3 contains 13 residues. Trimming took off 2 bases at V and 5 bases at J, with 9 bases between the two ends. CDR3 loop: CASSLGRGETQYF. DNA of the CDR3: TGTGCCAGCAGTTTAGGGAGGGGGGAGACCCAGTACTTC.

The V and J genes are TRBV6-2 or TRBV6-3 and TRBJ1-1; tentatively, D is TRBD1 (6 bases). Trimming took 0 bases from V and 7 from J, leaving 12 bases between them. CDR1 and CDR2 from the germline V gene are MNHEY and SVGEGT. The CDR3 runs 14 residues. This CDR3 is CASSYSRTGHEAFF. CDR3 DNA sequence: TGTGCCAGCAGTTACTCGAGAACAGGGCATGAAGCTTTCTTT.

The V call is TRBV5-1, the J call TRBJ2-7; 9 bases are shared with TRBD1. Germline CDR1 is SGHRS and CDR2 is YFSETQ. The V gene end was trimmed by 4 bases and the J gene end by 2 bases; junction bases not matched to a gene: 16. The CDR3 is 18 amino acids. CDR3 residues: CASSLSGTGFGLAYEQYF. The CDR3, as DNA: TGCGCCAGCAGCCTGTCCGGGACAGGGTTCGGGCTCGCCTACGAGCAGTACTTC.

This clone was counted between two and nine times. The chain uses TRBV28 and TRBJ1-5; TRBD1 is a possible D gene (6 bases). CDR1 MDHEN and CDR2 SYDVKM come from the germline V gene. The CDR3 covers 15 residues. V lost 5 bases to trimming and J lost 7 bases, with 18 bases between them. For the CDR3, the DNA is TGTGCCAGCAGTCCGCCGCAGGGGATTAGGCAGCCCCAGCATTTT. Encoded protein: CASSPPQGIRQPQHF.

The CDR3 DNA is TGTGCCAGTAGTATTCCTGGACAGGGGAGGACCCAGTACTTC. This gives the protein CASSIPGQGRTQYF. The J gene is TRBJ2-5, the V gene TRBV19, with 9 positions matching TRBD1. CDR1 is LNHDA, CDR2 SQIVND, per germline (reference sequence). The CDR3 loop spans 14 amino acids. V lost 3 bases and J lost 7; bases outside the gene matches: 6.

This clone was found a few times. This sequence joins TRBV7-2 and TRBJ1-5; D is possibly TRBD1 (6 bases). CDR3 size: 13 residues. The germline V gene has CDR1 SGHTA and CDR2 FQGNSA. Trimming removed 4 bases from V and 6 bases from J, with 10 bases in between. The CDR3 spells CASSSLQGQPQHF. CDR3 DNA: TGTGCCAGCAGCTCCTTACAGGGTCAGCCCCAGCATTTT.

Turning to this clone: Germline is not matched at one junction end, which may reflect a read error. The chain combines TRBV28 with TRBJ2-7, with D perhaps TRBD1 (6 bases). This CDR3 contains 16 residues. Germline assignment: CDR1 MDHEN and CDR2 SYDVKM. CDR3 protein: CASSRDTFLPPPPSGF. CDR3 in DNA: TGTGCCAGCAGTCGGGACACTTTTCTACCACCCCCCCCATCGGGTTTC.

The CDR3: CASSYGWERADNEQFF. DNA for the CDR3: TGTGCCAGCAGTTATGGATGGGAGCGGGCCGACAATGAGCAGTTCTTC. The rearrangement joins TRBV27 to TRBJ2-1; D might be TRBD2 (6 bases). Germline V gene lookup returns CDR1 MNHEY and CDR2 SMNVEV (reference sequence). The CDR3 totals 16 residues. V gave up 4 bases and J gave up 5 bases, with 18 bases separating them.

The V gene is TRBV7-9, the J gene TRBJ1-1; unclear D gene. Germline lookup yields CDR1 SEHNR and CDR2 FQNEAQ (reference sequence). The CDR3 is 13 amino acids. The V gene lost 1 base and the J gene lost 3 bases, with 6 bases spanning the gap. For the CDR3, the DNA is TGTGCCAGCAGCTTAGTACAGCACACTGAAGCTTTCTTT. This gives the protein CASSLVQHTEAFF.

The CDR3 bases are TGTGCCAGCTCACCAGGGGGCGTTCTGGGAAATTCACCCCTCCACTTT. This sequence encodes CASSPGGVLGNSPLHF. V and J are TRBV18 and TRBJ1-6; possibly TRBD1 for D (6 bases). The length of the CDR3 is 16 residues. The ends were cut back, 2 bases at V and 7 bases at J, with 15 bases in the middle. The germline CDR1 and CDR2 sequences are KGHSH and LQKENI.

The chain combines TRBV7-2 with TRBJ1-2, with 12 bases lining up with TRBD1. This CDR3 spans 18 amino acids. The J segment lost 5 bases and the V segment lost 5 bases, leaving 15 bases of the junction unmatched. Germline CDR1 reads SGHTA; CDR2 reads FQGNSA. CDR3 DNA: TGTGCCAGCAGCAAACGGGGGGGACAGGGGGCGCAGGGATATGGCTACACCTTC. It encodes CASSKRGGQGAQGYGYTF.

This clone was recorded once. This chain connects TRBV29-1 to TRBJ2-5; 7 bases fit TRBD1. The V gene's germline CDR1 is SQVTM and CDR2 ANQGSEA. V trimming: 7 bases; J trimming: 1 base; junction bases outside the gene matches: 3. The CDR3 runs 12 residues. CDR3 protein: CSGGQFQETQYF. The CDR3 DNA sequence: TGCAGCGGGGGACAGTTCCAAGAGACCCAGTACTTC.

This clone was picked up one time. V and J are TRBV3-1 (or the pseudogene TRBV3-2) and TRBJ2-7; D perhaps matches TRBD2 (6 bases). Trimming removed 4 bases at V and 5 bases at J, with 12 bases between. CDR1 and CDR2 (germline): LGHDT, YNNKEL (reference sequence). CDR3 length equals 13 residues. The CDR3 bases are TGTGCCAGCAGCCGAGGATTAGCGGACGAGCAGTACTTC. As protein: CASSRGLADEQYF.

V is TRBV5-6 and J is TRBJ2-1, with 11 bases lining up with TRBD2. The length of the CDR3 is 15 residues. V shed 3 bases, J shed 5 bases, and the junction held 4 bases outside the gene matches. Germline CDR1 and CDR2: SGHDT and YYEEEE. DNA for the CDR3: TGTGCCAGCAGCTCTCCGGGACTAGCGGACAATGAGCAGTTCTTC. Protein: CASSSPGLADNEQFF.

V is TRBV15 and J is TRBJ1-2; no reliable D call. This CDR3 is 16 amino acids long. Germline CDR1 reads LNHNV; CDR2 reads YYDKDF (reference sequence). V was pared by 0 bases and J by 4 bases, with 15 bases between. The CDR3 protein is CATSRDSSAGTYGYTF. CDR3 nucleotides: TGTGCCACCAGCAGAGATTCGTCCGCGGGCACCTATGGCTACACCTTC.

Ten or more counts support this clone. The chain has TRBV27 and TRBJ2-7; TRBD2 agrees at 9 bases. V lost 1 base to trimming and J lost 0 bases; unmatched junction nucleotides: 7. CDR1 and CDR2 (germline): MNHEY, SMNVEV (reference sequence). There are 17 residues in the CDR3. For the CDR3, the DNA is TGTGCCAGCAGTTTATATTTTGAGCGGGAGGACTCCTACGAGCAGTACTTC. It is translated as CASSLYFEREDSYEQYF.

The chain has TRBV6-5 and TRBJ1-1; D might be TRBD1 (6 bases). The germline CDR1 and CDR2 sequences are MNHEY and SVGAGI. This CDR3 contains 14 residues. Between the trimmed V and J ends, which lost 2 bases and 6 bases, there was a span of 13 bases. The CDR3 DNA is TGTGCCAGCAGTTACACAGGGCAGAGTGCTGAAGCTTTCTTT. Protein product: CASSYTGQSAEAFF.

For the CDR3, the DNA is TGTGCCAGCAGTTTTCCCCTGACAGGGGACGAGCAGTACTTC. This codes for CASSFPLTGDEQYF. The chain links TRBV28 to TRBJ2-7; 8 positions agree with TRBD1. Germline CDR1 and CDR2: MDHEN and SYDVKM. V lost 3 bases to trimming and J lost 5 bases; unmatched junction nucleotides: 6. The CDR3 has 14 residues.

The rearrangement joins TRBV4-3 to TRBJ2-1, with 8 nucleotides matching TRBD2. The germline CDR1 and CDR2 sequences are LGHNA and YSLEER. V trimming: 1 base; J trimming: 12 bases; junction bases outside the gene matches: 11. The length of the CDR3 is 15 residues. CDR3 sequence: CASSQVTGGPLWQFF. CDR3 sequence (DNA): TGCGCCAGCAGCCAAGTGACGGGAGGGCCTTTGTGGCAGTTCTTC.

This chain connects TRBV5-5 to TRBJ1-5; maybe TRBD1 (6 bases). This CDR3 region has 16 residues. Trimming removed 4 bases from V and 3 bases from J, with 17 bases in between. The germline V gene encodes CDR1 SGHKS and CDR2 YYEKEE (reference sequence). This CDR3 is CASSHRTDRPNQPQHF. The CDR3 DNA follows: TGTGCCAGCAGCCACAGGACAGACCGACCCAATCAGCCCCAGCATTTT. Drawing the rest from reference TRBV5-5 and TRBJ1-5, the complete variable domain is DAGVTQSPTHLIKTRGQQVTLRCSPISGHKSVSWYQQVLGQGPQFIFQYYEKEERGRGNFPDRFSARQFPNYSSELNVNALLLGDSALYLCASSHRTDRPNQPQHFGDGTRLSIL.

Here the CDR3 DNA reads TGTGCCAGCCGCCGACTAGCGGCCTACGAGCAGTACTTC. Translation: CASRRLAAYEQYF. The chain uses TRBV6-5 and TRBJ2-7, with 9 nucleotides matching TRBD2. CDR1 and CDR2 from the germline V gene are MNHEY and SVGAGI. The ends lost 8 bases at V and 2 bases at J; junction bases unmatched: 4. The CDR3 contains 13 residues.

The chain has TRBV29-1 and TRBJ2-7, with 7 bases fitting TRBD1. CDR3 length: 12 amino acids. V was clipped by 5 bases and J by 3 bases; unmatched bases: 4. Germline CDR1 is SQVTM and CDR2 is ANQGSEA. The CDR3 bases are TGCAGCGTTTACCCAGGGGGCTACGAGCAGTACTTC. Translation: CSVYPGGYEQYF.

The rearrangement links TRBV4-2 to TRBJ2-7; 12 bases are shared with TRBD2. Germline trimming cut 4 bases from V and 2 bases from J; bases unmatched to any gene: 3. Germline CDR1 is LGHNA and CDR2 is YNFKEQ. This CDR3 comprises 15 residues. The CDR3 DNA follows: TGTGCCAGCAGCCTGACTAGCGGGAGTGCCTACGAGCAGTACTTC. Protein product: CASSLTSGSAYEQYF.

There are a few counts of this clone. In DNA form, the CDR3 reads TGTGCCAGCAGTTTAGGACAGGGCGATGTTCGGACTGAAGCTTTCTTT. Its protein product is CASSLGQGDVRTEAFF. This chain joins TRBV27 and TRBJ1-1, with TRBD1 matching 8 bases. J lost 5 bases, V lost 2 bases, and 10 bases had no gene match. CDR1 and CDR2 (germline): MNHEY, SMNVEV (reference sequence). The CDR3 consists of 16 residues.

V usage is TRBV27 and J usage is TRBJ2-1; 10 positions match TRBD2. Losses at the gene ends were 2 bases for V and 4 bases for J; bases not matched to a gene: 11. Germline loops: CDR1 MNHEY, CDR2 SMNVEV (reference sequence). This CDR3 comprises 18 residues. DNA for the CDR3: TGTGCCAGCAGTTTAGCGTCGGCTAGCGGGAGCAAGTACAATGAGCAGTTCTTC. Translation: CASSLASASGSKYNEQFF.